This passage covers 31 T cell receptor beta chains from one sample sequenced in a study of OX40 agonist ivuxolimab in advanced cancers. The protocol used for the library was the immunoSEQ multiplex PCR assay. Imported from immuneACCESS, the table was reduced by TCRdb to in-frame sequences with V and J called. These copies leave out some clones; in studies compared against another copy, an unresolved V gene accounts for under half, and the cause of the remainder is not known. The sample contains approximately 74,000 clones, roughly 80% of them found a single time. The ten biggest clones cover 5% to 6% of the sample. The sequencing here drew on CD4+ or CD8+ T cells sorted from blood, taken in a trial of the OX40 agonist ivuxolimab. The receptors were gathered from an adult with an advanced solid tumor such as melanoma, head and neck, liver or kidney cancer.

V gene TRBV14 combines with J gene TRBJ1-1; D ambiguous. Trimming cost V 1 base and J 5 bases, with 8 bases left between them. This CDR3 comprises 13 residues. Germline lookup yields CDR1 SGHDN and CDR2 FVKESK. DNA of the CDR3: TGTGCCAGCAGCCAAGGGGTGGTTACTGAAGCTTTCTTT. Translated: CASSQGVVTEAFF.

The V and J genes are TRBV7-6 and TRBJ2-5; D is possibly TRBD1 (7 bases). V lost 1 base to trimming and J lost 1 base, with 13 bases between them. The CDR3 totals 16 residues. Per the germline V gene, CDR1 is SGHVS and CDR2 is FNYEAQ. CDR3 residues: CASSLGGTASQETQYF. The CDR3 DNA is TGTGCCAGCAGCTTAGGCGGGACAGCCTCCCAAGAGACCCAGTACTTC.

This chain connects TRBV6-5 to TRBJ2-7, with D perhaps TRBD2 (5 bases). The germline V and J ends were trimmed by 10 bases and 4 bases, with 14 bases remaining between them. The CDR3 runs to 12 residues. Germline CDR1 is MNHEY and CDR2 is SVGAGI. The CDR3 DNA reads TGTGCCACCTCGCCCACTAGGTACGAGCAGTACTTC. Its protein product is CATSPTRYEQYF.

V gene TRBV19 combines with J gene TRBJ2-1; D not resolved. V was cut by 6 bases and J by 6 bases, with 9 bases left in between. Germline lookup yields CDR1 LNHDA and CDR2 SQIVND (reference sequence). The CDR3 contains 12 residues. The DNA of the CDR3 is TGTGCCAGTAGACTGATGTCCAATGAGCAGTTCTTC. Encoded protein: CASRLMSNEQFF. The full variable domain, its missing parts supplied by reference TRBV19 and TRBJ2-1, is DGGITQSPKYLFRKEGQNVTLSCEQNLNHDAMYWYRQDPGQGLRLIYYSQIVNDFQKGDIAEGYSVSREKKESFPLTVTSAQKNPTAFYLCASRLMSNEQFFGPGTRLTVL.

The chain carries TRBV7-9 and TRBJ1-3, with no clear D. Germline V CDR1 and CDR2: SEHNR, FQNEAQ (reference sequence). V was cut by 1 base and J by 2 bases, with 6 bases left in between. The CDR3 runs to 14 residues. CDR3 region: CASSLGNPGNTIYF. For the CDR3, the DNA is TGTGCCAGCAGCTTAGGTAATCCTGGAAACACCATATATTTT.

CDR3 loop: CASRGGAGELFF. Written as DNA, the CDR3 is TGTGCCAGCAGGGGAGGAGCCGGGGAGCTGTTTTTT. The chain is built from TRBV6-6 and TRBJ2-2; weak D call: TRBD2 (6 bases). The CDR3 is 12 residues long. The V gene's germline CDR1 is MNHNY and CDR2 SVGAGI (reference sequence). Trimming took 6 bases from V and 6 from J, leaving 8 bases between them.

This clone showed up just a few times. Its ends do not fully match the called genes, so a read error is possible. The CDR3 protein is CASSSNNSPLHF. The CDR3 DNA follows: TGTGCCAGCAGCTCCAATAATTCACCCCTCCACTTT. The chain combines TRBV7-6 with TRBJ1-6, with D unresolved. There are 12 residues in the CDR3. The germline CDR1 and CDR2 sequences are SGHVS and FNYEAQ. Variable domain in full (rest from reference TRBV7-6 and TRBJ1-6): GAGVSQSPRYKVTKRGQDVALRCDPISGHVSLYWYRQALGQGPEFLTYFNYEAQQDKSGLPNDRFSAERPEGSISTLTIQRTEQRDSAMYRCASSSNNSPLHFGNGTRLTVT.

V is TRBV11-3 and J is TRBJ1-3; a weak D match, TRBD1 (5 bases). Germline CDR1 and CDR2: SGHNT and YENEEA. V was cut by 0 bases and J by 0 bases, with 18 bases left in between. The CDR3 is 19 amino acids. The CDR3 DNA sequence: TGTGCCAGCAGCTTAGACGGCTCGGGTCGGGGGGTCTCTGGAAACACCATATATTTT. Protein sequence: CASSLDGSGRGVSGNTIYF.

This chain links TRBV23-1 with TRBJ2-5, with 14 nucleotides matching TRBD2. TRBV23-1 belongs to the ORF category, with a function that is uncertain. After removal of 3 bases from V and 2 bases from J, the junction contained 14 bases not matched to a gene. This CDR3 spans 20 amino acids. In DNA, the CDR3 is TGCGCCAGCAGTCATTCCTGGACTAGCGGGGGGACAAGAACTCAAGAGACCCAGTACTTC. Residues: CASSHSWTSGGTRTQETQYF.

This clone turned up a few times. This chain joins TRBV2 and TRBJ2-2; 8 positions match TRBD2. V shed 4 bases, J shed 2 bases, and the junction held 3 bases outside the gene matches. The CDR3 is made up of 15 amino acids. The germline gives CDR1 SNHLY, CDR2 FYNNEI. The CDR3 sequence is CASSGSGSNTGELFF. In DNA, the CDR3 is TGTGCCAGCAGTGGGAGCGGGAGTAACACCGGGGAGCTGTTTTTT. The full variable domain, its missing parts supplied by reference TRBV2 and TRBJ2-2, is EPEVTQTPSHQVTQMGQEVILRCVPISNHLYFYWYRQILGQKVEFLVSFYNNEISEKSEIFDDQFSVERPDGSNFTLKIRSTKLEDSAMYFCASSGSGSNTGELFFGEGSRLTVL.

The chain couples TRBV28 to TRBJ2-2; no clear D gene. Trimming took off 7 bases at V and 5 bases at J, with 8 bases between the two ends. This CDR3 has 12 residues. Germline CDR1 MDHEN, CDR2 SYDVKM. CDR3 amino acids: CASTANTGELFF. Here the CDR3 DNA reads TGTGCCAGCACCGCAAATACCGGGGAGCTGTTTTTT.

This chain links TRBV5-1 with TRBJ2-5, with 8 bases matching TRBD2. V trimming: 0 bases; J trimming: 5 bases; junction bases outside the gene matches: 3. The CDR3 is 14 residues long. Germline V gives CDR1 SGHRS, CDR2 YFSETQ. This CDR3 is CASSLGTGGETQYF. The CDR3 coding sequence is TGCGCCAGCAGCTTGGGTACGGGAGGGGAGACCCAGTACTTC. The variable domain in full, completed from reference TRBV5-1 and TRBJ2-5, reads KAGVTQTPRYLIKTRGQQVTLSCSPISGHRSVSWYQQTPGQGLQFLFEYFSETQRNKGNFPGRFSGRQFSNSRSEMNVSTLELGDSALYLCASSLGTGGETQYFGPGTRLLVL.

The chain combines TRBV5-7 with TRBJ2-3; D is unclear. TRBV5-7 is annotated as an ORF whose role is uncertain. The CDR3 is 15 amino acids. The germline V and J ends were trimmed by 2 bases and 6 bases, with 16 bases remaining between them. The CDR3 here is CASSFWVGNRDTQYF. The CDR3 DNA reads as TGTGCCAGCAGCTTTTGGGTGGGGAATCGGGATACGCAGTATTTT.

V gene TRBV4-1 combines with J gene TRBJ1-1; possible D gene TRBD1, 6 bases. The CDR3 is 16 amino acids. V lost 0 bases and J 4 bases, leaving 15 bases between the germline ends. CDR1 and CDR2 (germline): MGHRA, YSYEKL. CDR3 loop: CASSQDTGRTGTEAFF. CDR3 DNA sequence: TGCGCCAGCAGCCAAGATACAGGGAGGACTGGCACTGAAGCTTTCTTT.

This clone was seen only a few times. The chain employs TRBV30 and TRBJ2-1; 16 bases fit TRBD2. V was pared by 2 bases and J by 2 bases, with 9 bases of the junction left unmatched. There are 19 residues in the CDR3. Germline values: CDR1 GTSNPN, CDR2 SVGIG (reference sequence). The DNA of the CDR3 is TGTGCCTGGAGTCCGGACAGGGGGACTAGCGGGAGGGCCTACAATGAGCAGTTCTTC. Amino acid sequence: CAWSPDRGTSGRAYNEQFF. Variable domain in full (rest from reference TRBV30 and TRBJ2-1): SQTIHQWPATLVQPVGSPLSLECTVEGTSNPNLYWYRQAAGRGLQLLFYSVGIGQISSEVPQNLSASRPQDRQFILSSKKLLLSDSGFYLCAWSPDRGTSGRAYNEQFFGPGTRLTVL.

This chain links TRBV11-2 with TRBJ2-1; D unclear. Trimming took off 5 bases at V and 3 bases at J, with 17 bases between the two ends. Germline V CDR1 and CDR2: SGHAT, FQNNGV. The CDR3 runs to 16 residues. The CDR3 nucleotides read TGTGCCAGCAGCCCCGTTTTGGGATCGCTCTACAATGAGCAGTTCTTC. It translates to CASSPVLGSLYNEQFF.

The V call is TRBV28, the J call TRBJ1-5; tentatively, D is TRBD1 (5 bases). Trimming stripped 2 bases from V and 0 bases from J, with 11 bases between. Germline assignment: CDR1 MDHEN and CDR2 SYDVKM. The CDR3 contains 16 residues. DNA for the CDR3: TGTGCCAGCAGTTTAGGGGCATATCTTAGCAATCAGCCCCAGCATTTT. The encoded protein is CASSLGAYLSNQPQHF.

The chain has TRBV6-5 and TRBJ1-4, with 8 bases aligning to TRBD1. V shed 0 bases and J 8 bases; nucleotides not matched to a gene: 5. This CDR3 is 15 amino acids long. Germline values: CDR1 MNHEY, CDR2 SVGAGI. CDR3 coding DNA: TGTGCCAGCAGTTACTCTTTGGACAGGGTGGAAAAACTGTTTTTT. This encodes CASSYSLDRVEKLFF.

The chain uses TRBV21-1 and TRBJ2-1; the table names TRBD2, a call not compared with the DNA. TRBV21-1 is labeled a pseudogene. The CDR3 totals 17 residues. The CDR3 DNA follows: TGTGCCAGCAGCCGTGGACCTAGCGGGAGCTCCTACAATGAGCAGTTCTTC. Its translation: CASSRGPSGSSYNEQFF.

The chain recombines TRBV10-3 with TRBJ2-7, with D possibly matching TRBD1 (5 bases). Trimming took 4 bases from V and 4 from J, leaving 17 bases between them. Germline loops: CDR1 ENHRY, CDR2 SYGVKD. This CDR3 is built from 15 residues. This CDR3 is CAISGPLGREYEQYV. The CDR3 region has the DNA TGTGCCATCAGTGGACCGCTTGGCAGGGAATACGAGCAGTACGTC.

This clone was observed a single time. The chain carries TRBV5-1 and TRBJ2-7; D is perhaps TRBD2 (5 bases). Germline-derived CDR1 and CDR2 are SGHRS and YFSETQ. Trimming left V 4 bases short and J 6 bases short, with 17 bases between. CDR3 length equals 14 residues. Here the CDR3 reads CASSPGMDSSEQYV. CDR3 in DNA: TGCGCCAGCAGCCCTGGTATGGACTCTTCCGAGCAGTACGTC.

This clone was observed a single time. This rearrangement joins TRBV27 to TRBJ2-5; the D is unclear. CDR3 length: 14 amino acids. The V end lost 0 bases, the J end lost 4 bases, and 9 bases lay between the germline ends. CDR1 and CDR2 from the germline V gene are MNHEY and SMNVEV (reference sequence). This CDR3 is CASSLSTLGETQYF. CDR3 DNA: TGTGCCAGCAGTTTATCCACCCTGGGAGAGACCCAGTACTTC.

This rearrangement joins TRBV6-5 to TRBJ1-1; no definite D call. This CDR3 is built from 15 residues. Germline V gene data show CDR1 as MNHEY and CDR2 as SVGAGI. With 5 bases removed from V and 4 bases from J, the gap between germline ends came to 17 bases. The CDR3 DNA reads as TGTGCCAGCAGTCCATCCAGGAGATTGGGCACTGAAGCTTTCTTT. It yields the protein CASSPSRRLGTEAFF.

CDR3 loop: CASSFPYRIEEAFF. For the CDR3, the DNA is TGTGCCAGCAGTTTCCCGTATAGGATAGAAGAAGCTTTCTTT. The rearrangement links TRBV27 to TRBJ1-1; no reliable D call. Trimming left V 3 bases short and J 8 bases short, with 16 bases between. There are 14 residues in the CDR3. Germline lookup yields CDR1 MNHEY and CDR2 SMNVEV (reference sequence).

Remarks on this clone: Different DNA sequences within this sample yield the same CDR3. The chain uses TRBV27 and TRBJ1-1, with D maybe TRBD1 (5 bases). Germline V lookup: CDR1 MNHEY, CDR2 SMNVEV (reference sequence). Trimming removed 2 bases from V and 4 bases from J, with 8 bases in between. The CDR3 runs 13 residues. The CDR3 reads CASSLGGGTEAFF. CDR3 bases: TGTGCCAGCAGTTTAGGGGGGGGCACTGAAGCTTTCTTT.

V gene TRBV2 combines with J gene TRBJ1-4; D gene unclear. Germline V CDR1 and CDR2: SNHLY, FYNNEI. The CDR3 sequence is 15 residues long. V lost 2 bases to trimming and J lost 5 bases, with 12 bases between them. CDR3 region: CASSEFGIPNEKLFF. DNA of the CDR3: TGTGCCAGCAGTGAATTTGGGATCCCGAATGAAAAACTGTTTTTT.

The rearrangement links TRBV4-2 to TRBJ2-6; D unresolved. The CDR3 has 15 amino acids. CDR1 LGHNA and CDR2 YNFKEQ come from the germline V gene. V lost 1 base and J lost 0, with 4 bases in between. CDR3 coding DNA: TGTGCCAGCAGCCAAGCAGCCTCTGGGGCCAACGTCCTGACTTTC. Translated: CASSQAASGANVLTF.

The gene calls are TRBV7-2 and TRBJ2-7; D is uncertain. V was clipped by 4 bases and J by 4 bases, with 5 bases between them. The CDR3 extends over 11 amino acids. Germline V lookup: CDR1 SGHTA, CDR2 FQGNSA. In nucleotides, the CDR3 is TGTGCCAGCAGCTCCCAATACGAGCAGTACTTC. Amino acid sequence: CASSSQYEQYF.

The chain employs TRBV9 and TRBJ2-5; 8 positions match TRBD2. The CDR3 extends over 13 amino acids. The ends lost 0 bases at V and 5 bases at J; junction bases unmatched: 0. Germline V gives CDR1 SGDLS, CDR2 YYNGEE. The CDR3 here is CASSVAGGETQYF. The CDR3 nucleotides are TGTGCCAGCAGCGTAGCGGGGGGGGAGACCCAGTACTTC.

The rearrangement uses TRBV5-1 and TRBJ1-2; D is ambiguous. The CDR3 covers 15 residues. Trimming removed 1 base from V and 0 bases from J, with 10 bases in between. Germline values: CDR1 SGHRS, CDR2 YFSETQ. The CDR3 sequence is CASSLSLQPNYGYTF. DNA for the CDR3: TGCGCCAGCAGCTTGAGCTTGCAGCCTAACTATGGCTACACCTTC.

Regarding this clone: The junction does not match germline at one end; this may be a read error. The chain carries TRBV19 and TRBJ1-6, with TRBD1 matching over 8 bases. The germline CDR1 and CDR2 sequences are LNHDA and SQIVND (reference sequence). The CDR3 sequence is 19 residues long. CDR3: CASSTTSGTGTRGDSPPHF. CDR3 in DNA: TGTGCCAGTAGTACAACCTCCGGGACAGGTACTCGGGGAGATTCACCCCCCCACTTT.